This is a list of T cell receptor beta chains from one sample in a study of shared clonotypes between healthy human individuals. Some clones are missing from TCRdb's copy, which holds only in-frame ones; the method was immunoSEQ multiplex PCR. The data contain roughly 1,000,000 clones, roughly 74% of them singletons. Sequenced input: memory CD4+ T cells from PBMCs. These receptors were collected from a man in his late teens or twenties in good health. Some clones in this sample may be carry-over from other donors' samples. The CDR3 runs from the conserved cysteine through the conserved F or W. The D gene is left open where the match is weak. Some rows have no size entry. The others give once, few or many, or a class for an expanded clone.

D	V	J	size	DNA	CDR3
TRBD1	TRBV6-5	TRBJ2-4	.	TGTGCCAGCACCGGACAGGGTCTGGGCAAAAACATTCAGTACTTC	CASTGQGLGKNIQYF
.	TRBV4-1	TRBJ2-6	.	TGCGCCAGCAGCCCTGGACAGACTTCTGGGGCCAACGTCCTGACTTTC	CASSPGQTSGANVLTF
.	TRBV5-1	TRBJ2-6	many	TGCGCCAGCAGCATAGCGACTGGGGCCAACGTCCTGACTTTC	CASSIATGANVLTF
.	TRBV6-5	TRBJ1-1	few	TGTGCCAGCAAGACGAACACTGAAGCTTTCTTT	CASKTNTEAFF
TRBD2	TRBV25-1	TRBJ2-3	few	TGTGCCAGCAGTGGCAGGACTAGCGGGATGTCAGATACGCAGTATTTT	CASSGRTSGMSDTQYF
.	TRBV7-3	TRBJ1-3	.	TGTGCCAGCAGCCCAGACCGGAGCTCTGGAAACACCATATATTTT	CASSPDRSSGNTIYF
TRBD1	TRBV19	TRBJ1-5	.	TGTGCCAGTAGGACAGGGGTCAGCAATCAGCCCCAGCATTTT	CASRTGVSNQPQHF
.	TRBV5-1	TRBJ2-6	.	TGCGCCAGCAGCCTTACGGGTGGGGCCAACGTCCTGACTTTC	CASSLTGGANVLTF
.	TRBV28	TRBJ1-2	few	TGTGCCAGCAGTTTAGCTGTGGTAATCACCTTC	CASSLAVVITF
.	TRBV28	TRBJ1-4	.	TGTGCCAGCAGGGCGGGGGGTGAAAAACTGTTTTTT	CASRAGGEKLFF
TRBD1	TRBV4-1	TRBJ2-5	.	TGCGCCAGCAGCCTGGAGGCCGGGACAGGAGTCCAAGAGACCCAGTACTTC	CASSLEAGTGVQETQYF
.	TRBV28	TRBJ1-2	many	TGTGCCAGCAGTTTTGGCTCTAACTATGGCTACACCTTC	CASSFGSNYGYTF
.	TRBV2	TRBJ1-4	few	TGTGCCTTCGGAGGGAAGGCTGAAAAACTGTTTTTT	CAFGGKAEKLFF
.	TRBV29-1	TRBJ1-1	.	TGCAGCGTTGAAGAGCAGGGGAACACTGAAGCTTTCTTT	CSVEEQGNTEAFF
.	TRBV7-8	TRBJ2-5	.	TGTGCCAGCAGCTCGCGGGTCATAGAGACCCAGTACTTC	CASSSRVIETQYF
.	TRBV20-1	TRBJ1-1	.	TGCAGTGCTAGAACGGCCGCCGAAGCTTTCTTT	CSARTAAEAFF
.	TRBV7-2	TRBJ2-1	.	TGTGCCAGCAGCGAATATATAAGCTCCTACAATGAGCAGTTCTTC	CASSEYISSYNEQFF
.	TRBV20-1	TRBJ2-3	.	TGCAGTGCTACGAGGGCAGATACGCAGTATTTT	CSATRADTQYF
.	TRBV5-1	TRBJ1-3	.	TGCGCCAGTCAACCGGGATTCTCTGGAAACACCATATATTTT	CASQPGFSGNTIYF
.	TRBV5-6	TRBJ1-3	.	TGTGCCAGCAGCTTCCTGGGAAGCTCTGGAAACACCATATATTTT	CASSFLGSSGNTIYF
TRBD1	TRBV7-9	TRBJ2-5	.	TGTGCCAGCAGCCCTCGGACAGGGAGCGAAGAGACCCAGTACTTC	CASSPRTGSEETQYF
.	TRBV11-2	TRBJ2-5	.	TGTGCCAGCAGCTTTAGGCCGGGAGAAGAGACCCAGTACTTC	CASSFRPGEETQYF
.	TRBV7-3	TRBJ1-1	few	TGTGCCAGCAGCGTGGGGGCGAACACTGAAGCTTTCTTT	CASSVGANTEAFF
TRBD2	TRBV2	TRBJ2-1	.	TGTGCCAGCAGCTGGACTAGCGTAGACAATGAGCAGTTCTTC	CASSWTSVDNEQFF
.	TRBV5-4	TRBJ2-2	.	TGTGCCAGCAGCAGAAGAGCCGGGGAGCTGTTTTTT	CASSRRAGELFF
.	TRBV29-1	TRBJ1-5	few	TGCAGCGTTGTGGTCCCTTATAGCAATCAGCCCCAGCATTTT	CSVVVPYSNQPQHF
.	TRBV11-2	TRBJ2-1	.	TGTGCCAGCAGCTTAGATCACTTTTACAATGAGCAGTTCTTC	CASSLDHFYNEQFF
.	TRBV28	TRBJ1-5	.	TGTGCCAGCAGTGGGAGAGTGGGGGGGCTGAAGCCCCAGCATTTT	CASSGRVGGLKPQHF
.	TRBV6-4	TRBJ1-4	.	TGTGCCAGCAGTGATTCCCGAGGACAGCCTAATGAAAAACTGTTTTTT	CASSDSRGQPNEKLFF
.	TRBV19	TRBJ1-1	.	TGTGCCAGTAGTATCCGGAACACTGAAGCTTTCTTT	CASSIRNTEAFF
TRBD2	TRBV11-2	TRBJ2-7	.	TGTGCCAGCAGCTTACCTACTAGCGGGAGCTCCTACGAGCAGTACTTC	CASSLPTSGSSYEQYF
.	TRBV2	TRBJ1-2	.	TGTGCCAGCAGTGGCAATGGCTACACCTTC	CASSGNGYTF
TRBD2	TRBV5-1	TRBJ2-1	.	TGCGCCAGCAGCCCCCCCGGGACTAGCGCGAACAATGAGCAGTTCTTC	CASSPPGTSANNEQFF
.	TRBV5-5	TRBJ1-3	.	TGTGCCAGCAGCCTCAGGGGAAACACCATATATTTT	CASSLRGNTIYF
.	TRBV2	TRBJ2-3	once	TGTGCCAGCGCAGTTCGCGGGTATTTCACAGATACGCAGTATTTT	CASAVRGYFTDTQYF
.	TRBV7-2	TRBJ1-2	.	TGTGCCAGCAGCTTAAGTGGCCAGACGAATAACTATGGCTACACCTTC	CASSLSGQTNNYGYTF
TRBD1	TRBV28	TRBJ2-7	many	TGTGCCAGCAGTCAGTACAGGGGCCAATACGAGCAGTACTTC	CASSQYRGQYEQYF
.	TRBV5-1	TRBJ2-7	few	TGCGCCAGCAGCTTCGGGGCCAGGTCCTACGAGCAGTACTTC	CASSFGARSYEQYF
.	TRBV21-1	TRBJ1-1	.	TGTGCCAGCACCCCTGGGCATAAAGCTTTCTTT	CASTPGHKAFF
TRBD2	TRBV7-9	TRBJ2-3	.	TGTGCCAGCAGTTGGGGGCCGGGACTAGCGGGAGTCGGTACGCAGTATTTT	CASSWGPGLAGVGTQYF
.	TRBV13	TRBJ2-5	.	TGTGCCAGCAGCTTAGGGGGGCAGGGGAGAGAGACCCAGTACTTC	CASSLGGQGRETQYF
TRBD1	TRBV30	TRBJ1-5	few	TGTGCCTGGAAAATCTCCGGGACAGGGGATCAGCCCCAGCATTTT	CAWKISGTGDQPQHF
TRBD1	TRBV4-2	TRBJ1-1	few	TGTGCCAGCAGCCATTGGGCTACAGGGGGCGCGCGTACTGAAGCTTTCTTT	CASSHWATGGARTEAFF
.	TRBV28	TRBJ2-3	.	TGTGCCAGCGCTAGGGATCTGGATACGCAGTATTTT	CASARDLDTQYF
.	TRBV19	TRBJ1-1	.	TGTGCCAGTAGTACCCATGGGACAACGCCGACTGAAGCTTTCTTT	CASSTHGTTPTEAFF
TRBD2	TRBV28	TRBJ2-5	.	TGTGCCAGCAAAGGGACTAGCGGGAGATGGGTCACGGGGAAGACCCAGTACTTC	CASKGTSGRWVTGKTQYF
TRBD2	TRBV2	TRBJ2-7	.	TGTGCCAGCAGTGCCCGAAGGACTAGCGCCGAGCAGTACTTC	CASSARRTSAEQYF
TRBD1	TRBV9	TRBJ1-4	few	TGTGCCAGCAGCGTTAAGACAGGGGGACGGGAAAAACTGTTTTTT	CASSVKTGGREKLFF
.	TRBV2	TRBJ2-2	.	TGTGCCAGCAGTGAAGCGCTTGGGACGGGAAGGGGCACCGGGGAGCTGTTTTTT	CASSEALGTGRGTGELFF
.	TRBV4-2	TRBJ1-6	.	TGTGCCAGCAGCCAAGGCGGGCAGAAGGGCCCAACCCTCCACTTT	CASSQGGQKGPTLHF
TRBD2	TRBV28	TRBJ2-7	.	TGTGCCAGCAGTTTAGGGCTAGCGGGAGACCTTGACGAGCAGTACTTC	CASSLGLAGDLDEQYF
.	TRBV30	TRBJ1-6	.	TGTGCCTGGAGAGGGGGGCGCGGATCACCCCTCCACTTT	CAWRGGRGSPLHF
TRBD2	TRBV28	TRBJ2-2	.	TGTGCCAGCAGTCCTATTACCGGCCGGGAGGACCTTGGGGAGCTGTTTTTT	CASSPITGREDLGELFF
.	TRBV5-6	TRBJ2-7	.	TGTGCCAGCAGCCGGGGACTGATCTACGAGCAGTACTTC	CASSRGLIYEQYF
.	TRBV30	TRBJ2-7	.	TGTGCCTGGAGCTCAAGTGGAGGGAGCGAGCAGTACTTC	CAWSSSGGSEQYF
.	TRBV19	TRBJ2-1	once	TGTGCCAGTAGTATAGCGGGGGACCGGAGCTACAATGAGCAGTTCTTC	CASSIAGDRSYNEQFF
.	TRBV11-3	TRBJ2-5	.	TGTGCCAGCAGCCCCGGTGGTGTGGGGGGAGAGACCCAGTACTTC	CASSPGGVGGETQYF
TRBD2	TRBV6-1	TRBJ2-5	once	TGTGCCAGCAGTGGACCCCGCCGACTAGCGGGAGGGCCGGAGACCCAGTACTTC	CASSGPRRLAGGPETQYF
TRBD1	TRBV25-1	TRBJ2-7	.	TGTGCCAGCAGTGGGGACAGATACTACGAGCAGTACTTC	CASSGDRYYEQYF
.	TRBV9	TRBJ1-1	.	TGTGCCAGCAGCGTGGGAAGGAACACTGAAGCTTTCTTT	CASSVGRNTEAFF